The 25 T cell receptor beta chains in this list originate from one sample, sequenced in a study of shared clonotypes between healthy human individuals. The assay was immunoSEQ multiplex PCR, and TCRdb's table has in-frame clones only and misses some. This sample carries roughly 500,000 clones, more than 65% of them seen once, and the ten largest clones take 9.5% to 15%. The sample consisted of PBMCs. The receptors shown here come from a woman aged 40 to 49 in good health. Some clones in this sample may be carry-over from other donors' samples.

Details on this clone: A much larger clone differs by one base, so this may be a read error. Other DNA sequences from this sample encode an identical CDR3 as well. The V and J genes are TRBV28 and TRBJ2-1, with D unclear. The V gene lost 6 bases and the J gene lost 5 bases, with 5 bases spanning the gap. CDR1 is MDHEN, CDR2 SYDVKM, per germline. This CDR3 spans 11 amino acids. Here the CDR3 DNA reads TGTGCCAGCAGCCCAAACAATGAGCAGTTCTTC. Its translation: CASSPNNEQFF. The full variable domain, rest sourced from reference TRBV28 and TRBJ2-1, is DVKVTQSSRYLVKRTGEKVFLECVQDMDHENMFWYRQDPGLGLRLIYFSYDVKMKEKGDIPEGYSVSREKKERFSLILESASTNQTSMYLCASSPNNEQFFGPGTRLTVL.

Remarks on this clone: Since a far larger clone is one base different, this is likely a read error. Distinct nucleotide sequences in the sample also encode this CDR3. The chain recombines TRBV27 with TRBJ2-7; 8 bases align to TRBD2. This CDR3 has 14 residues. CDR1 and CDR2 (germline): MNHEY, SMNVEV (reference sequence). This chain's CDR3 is CASNPSGRVYEQYF. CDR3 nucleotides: TGTGCTAGCAACCCCAGCGGGAGAGTCTACGAGCAGTACTTC.

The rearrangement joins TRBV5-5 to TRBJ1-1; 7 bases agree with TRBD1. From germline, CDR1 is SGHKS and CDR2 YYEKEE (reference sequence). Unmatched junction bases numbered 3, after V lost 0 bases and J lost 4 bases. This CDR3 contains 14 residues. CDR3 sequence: CASSLEQGTTEAFF. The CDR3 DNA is TGTGCCAGCAGCTTGGAACAGGGGACCACTGAAGCTTTCTTT.

The CDR3 sequence is CAISESDSNEQFF. The CDR3 DNA reads TGTGCCATCAGTGAGTCCGACTCTAATGAGCAGTTCTTC. This chain links TRBV10-3 with TRBJ2-1; D not certain. V was trimmed by 0 bases and J by 7 bases, leaving 7 bases between them. CDR3 length: 13 amino acids. CDR1 ENHRY and CDR2 SYGVKD come from the germline V gene.

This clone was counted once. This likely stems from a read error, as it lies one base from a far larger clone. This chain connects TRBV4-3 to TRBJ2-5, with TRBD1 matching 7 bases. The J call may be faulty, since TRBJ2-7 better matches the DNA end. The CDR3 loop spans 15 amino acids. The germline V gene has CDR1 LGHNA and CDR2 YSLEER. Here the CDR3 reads CASSQDGNRGDEQYF. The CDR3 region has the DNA TGCGCCAGCAGCCAAGACGGGAACAGGGGCGACGAGCAGTACTTC.

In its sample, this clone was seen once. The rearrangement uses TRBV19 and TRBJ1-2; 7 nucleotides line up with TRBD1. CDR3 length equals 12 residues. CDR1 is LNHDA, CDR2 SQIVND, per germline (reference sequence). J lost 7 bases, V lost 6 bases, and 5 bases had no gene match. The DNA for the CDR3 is TGTGCCAGTAGGAGACAGGGACGTGGCTACACCTTC. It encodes CASRRQGRGYTF.

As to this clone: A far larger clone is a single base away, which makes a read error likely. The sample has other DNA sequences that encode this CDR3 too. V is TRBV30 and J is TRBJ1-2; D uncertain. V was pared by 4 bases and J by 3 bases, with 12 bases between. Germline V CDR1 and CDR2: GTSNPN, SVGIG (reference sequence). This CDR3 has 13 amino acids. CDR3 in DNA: TGTGCCTGGACTAAGGGTGGCGACTATGGCTACACCTTC. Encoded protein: CAWTKGGDYGYTF.

The CDR3 spells CASSSRQGGETQYF. CDR3 nucleotides: TGCGCCAGCAGCTCCCGACAGGGTGGGGAGACCCAGTACTTC. The rearrangement links TRBV5-1 to TRBJ2-5; 7 nucleotides align to TRBD1. Losses at the gene ends were 3 bases for V and 5 bases for J; bases not matched to a gene: 7. Germline CDR1 and CDR2: SGHRS and YFSETQ. The CDR3 sequence is 14 residues long.

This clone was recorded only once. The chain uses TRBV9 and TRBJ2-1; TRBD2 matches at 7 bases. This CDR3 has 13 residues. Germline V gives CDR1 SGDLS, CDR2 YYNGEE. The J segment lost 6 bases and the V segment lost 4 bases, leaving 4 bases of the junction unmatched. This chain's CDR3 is CASSKTSRNEQFF. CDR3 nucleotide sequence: TGTGCCAGCAGCAAGACTAGCCGCAATGAGCAGTTCTTC.

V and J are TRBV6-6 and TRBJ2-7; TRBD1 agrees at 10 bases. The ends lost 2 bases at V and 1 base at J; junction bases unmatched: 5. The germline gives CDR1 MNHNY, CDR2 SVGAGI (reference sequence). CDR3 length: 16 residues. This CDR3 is CASSYPRTGGSYEQYF. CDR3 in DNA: TGTGCCAGCAGTTACCCAAGGACAGGGGGGTCCTACGAGCAGTACTTC.

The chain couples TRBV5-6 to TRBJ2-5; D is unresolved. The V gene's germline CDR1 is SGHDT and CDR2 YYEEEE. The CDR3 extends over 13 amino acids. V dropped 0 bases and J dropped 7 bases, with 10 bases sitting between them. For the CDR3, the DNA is TGTGCCAGCAGCTTGGGAAGGAGTTGGACCCAGTACTTC. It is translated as CASSLGRSWTQYF.

DNA for the CDR3: TGTGCCAGCTCACCACCGGTACGGGACCCCCACGAGCAGTACTTC. Translating gives CASSPPVRDPHEQYF. This chain connects TRBV18 to TRBJ2-7; D could derive from TRBD1 or TRBD2 (5 bases each). The CDR3 is made up of 15 amino acids. V lost 0 bases, J lost 5 bases, and 14 bases lay in between. CDR1 KGHSH and CDR2 LQKENI come from the germline V gene.

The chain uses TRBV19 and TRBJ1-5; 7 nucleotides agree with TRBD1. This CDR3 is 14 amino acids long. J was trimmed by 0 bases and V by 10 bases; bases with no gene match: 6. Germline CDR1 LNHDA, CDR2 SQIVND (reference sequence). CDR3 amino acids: CATARTGSNQPQHF. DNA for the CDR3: TGTGCCACCGCCCGGACAGGTAGCAATCAGCCCCAGCATTTT.

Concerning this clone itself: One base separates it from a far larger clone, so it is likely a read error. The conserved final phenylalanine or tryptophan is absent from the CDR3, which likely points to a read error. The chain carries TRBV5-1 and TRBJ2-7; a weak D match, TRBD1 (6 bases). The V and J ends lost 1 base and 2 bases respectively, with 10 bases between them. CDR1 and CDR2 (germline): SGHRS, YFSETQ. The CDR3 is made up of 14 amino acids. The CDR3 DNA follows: TGCGCCAGCAGCTTGAGTCAGGGGCCCTACGAGCAGTACCTC. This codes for CASSLSQGPYEQYL.

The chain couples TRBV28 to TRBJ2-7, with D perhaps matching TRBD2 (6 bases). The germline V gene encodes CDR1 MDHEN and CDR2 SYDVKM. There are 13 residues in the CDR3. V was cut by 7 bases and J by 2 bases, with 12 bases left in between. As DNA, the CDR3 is TGTGCCAGCATTAAGACTAGAACCTACGAGCAGTACTTC. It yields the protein CASIKTRTYEQYF.

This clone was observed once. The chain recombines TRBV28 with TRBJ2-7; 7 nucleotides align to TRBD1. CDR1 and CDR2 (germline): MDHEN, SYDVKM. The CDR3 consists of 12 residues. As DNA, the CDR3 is TGTGCGACAGGGCGATATACCTACGAGCAGTACTTC. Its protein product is CATGRYTYEQYF. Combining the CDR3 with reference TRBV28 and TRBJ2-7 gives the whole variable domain DVKVTQSSRYLVKRTGEKVFLECVQDMDHENMFWYRQDPGLGLRLIYFSYDVKMKEKGDIPEGYSVSREKKERFSLILESASTNQTSMYLCATGRYTYEQYFGPGTRLTVT.

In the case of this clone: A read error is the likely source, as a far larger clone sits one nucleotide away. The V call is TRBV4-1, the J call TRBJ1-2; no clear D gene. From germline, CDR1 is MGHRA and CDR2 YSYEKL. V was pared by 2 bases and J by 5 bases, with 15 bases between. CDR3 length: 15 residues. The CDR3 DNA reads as TGCGCCAGCAGCCAAACAGTGAAGTCTAGGTATGGCTACACCTTC. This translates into CASSQTVKSRYGYTF.

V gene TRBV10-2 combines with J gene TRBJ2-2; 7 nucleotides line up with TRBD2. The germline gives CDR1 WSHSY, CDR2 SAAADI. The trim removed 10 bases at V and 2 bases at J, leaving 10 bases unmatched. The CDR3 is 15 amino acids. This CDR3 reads CATHRPSGNTGELFF. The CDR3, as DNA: TGCGCCACCCACCGACCTAGCGGTAACACCGGGGAGCTGTTTTTT.

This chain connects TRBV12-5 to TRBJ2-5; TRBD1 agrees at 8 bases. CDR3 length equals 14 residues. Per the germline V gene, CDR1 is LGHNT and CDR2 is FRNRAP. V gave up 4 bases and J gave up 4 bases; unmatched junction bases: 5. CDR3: CASGSGQDGETQYF. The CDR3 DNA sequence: TGTGCTAGTGGTTCGGGACAGGATGGAGAGACCCAGTACTTC.

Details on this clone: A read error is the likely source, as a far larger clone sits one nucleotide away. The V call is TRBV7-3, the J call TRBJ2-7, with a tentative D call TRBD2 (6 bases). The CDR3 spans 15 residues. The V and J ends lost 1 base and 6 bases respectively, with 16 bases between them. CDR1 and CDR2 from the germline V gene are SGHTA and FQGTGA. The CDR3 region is CASSLMVASESEQYF. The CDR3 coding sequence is TGTGCCAGCAGCTTAATGGTGGCTAGCGAATCCGAGCAGTACTTC.

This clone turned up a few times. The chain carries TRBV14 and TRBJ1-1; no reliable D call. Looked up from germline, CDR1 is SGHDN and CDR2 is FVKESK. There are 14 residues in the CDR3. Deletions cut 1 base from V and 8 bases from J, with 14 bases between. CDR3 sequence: CASSQGRHYSEAFF. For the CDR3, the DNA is TGTGCCAGCAGCCAAGGGAGGCATTATTCAGAAGCTTTCTTT.

The CDR3 DNA is TGTGCCAGCAGCCCGGACGGGCCCTACGAGCAGTACTTC. This codes for CASSPDGPYEQYF. The chain links TRBV5-4 to TRBJ2-7; D is ambiguous. Trimming stripped 4 bases from V and 2 bases from J, with 10 bases between. The V gene's germline CDR1 is SGHNT and CDR2 YYREEE (reference sequence). The CDR3 covers 13 residues.

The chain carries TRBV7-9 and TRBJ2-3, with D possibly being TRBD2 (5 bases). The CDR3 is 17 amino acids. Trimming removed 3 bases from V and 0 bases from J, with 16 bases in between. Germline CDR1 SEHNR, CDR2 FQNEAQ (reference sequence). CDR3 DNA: TGTGCCAGCAGCTTTCTTTCTAGCCGGAGGAGCACAGATACGCAGTATTTT. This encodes CASSFLSSRRSTDTQYF.

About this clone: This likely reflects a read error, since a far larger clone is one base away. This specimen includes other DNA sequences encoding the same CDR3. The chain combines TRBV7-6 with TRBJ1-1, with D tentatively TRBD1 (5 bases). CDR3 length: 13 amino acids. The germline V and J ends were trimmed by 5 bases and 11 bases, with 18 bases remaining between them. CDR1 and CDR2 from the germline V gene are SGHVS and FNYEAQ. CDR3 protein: CASSLLTESEAFF. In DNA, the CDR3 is TGTGCCAGCAGCCTACTGACAGAAAGTGAGGCTTTCTTT.

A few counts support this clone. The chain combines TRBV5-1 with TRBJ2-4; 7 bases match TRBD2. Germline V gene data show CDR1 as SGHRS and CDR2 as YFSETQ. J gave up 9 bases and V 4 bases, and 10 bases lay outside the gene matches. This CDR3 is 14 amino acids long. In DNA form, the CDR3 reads TGCGCCAGCAGCCCCCAGACTAGCTCGAGCATTCAGTACTTC. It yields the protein CASSPQTSSSIQYF.